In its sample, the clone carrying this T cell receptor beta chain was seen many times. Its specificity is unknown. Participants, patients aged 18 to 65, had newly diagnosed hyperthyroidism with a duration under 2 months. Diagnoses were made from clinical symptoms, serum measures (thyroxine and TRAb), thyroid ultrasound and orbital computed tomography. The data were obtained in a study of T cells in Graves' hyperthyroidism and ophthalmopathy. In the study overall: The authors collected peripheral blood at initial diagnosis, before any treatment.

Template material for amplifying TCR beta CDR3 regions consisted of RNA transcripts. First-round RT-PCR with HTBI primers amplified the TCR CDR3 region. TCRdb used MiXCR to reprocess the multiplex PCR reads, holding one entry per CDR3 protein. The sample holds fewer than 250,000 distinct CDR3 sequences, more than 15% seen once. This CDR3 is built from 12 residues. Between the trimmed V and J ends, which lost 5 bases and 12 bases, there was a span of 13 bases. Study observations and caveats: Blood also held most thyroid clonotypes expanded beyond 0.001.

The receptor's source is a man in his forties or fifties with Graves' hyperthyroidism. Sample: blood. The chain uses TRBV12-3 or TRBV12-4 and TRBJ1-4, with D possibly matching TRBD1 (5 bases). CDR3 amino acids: CASSPTAVELFF. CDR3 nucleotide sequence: TGTGCCAGCAGTCCGACAGCCGTGGAACTGTTTTTT.